These 7 T cell receptor beta chains originate from one sample sequenced in a study of Graves' ophthalmopathy and Graves' hyperthyroidism. As the template, RNA transcripts were used to amplify TCR beta CDR3 regions. An initial RT-PCR round employing HTBI primers preceded a second-round multiplex PCR. TCRdb analysed the multiplex PCR reads with MiXCR anew, one entry per CDR3 protein. The sample includes about 390,000 distinct CDR3 sequences, approximately 18% of them seen just once. Sample: peripheral blood. Receptor source: an adult woman with stable Graves' hyperthyroidism.

The chain joins TRBV28 to TRBJ2-5; D not resolved. Trimming shortened V by 2 bases and J by 4 bases, and 14 bases separated the two germline ends. The CDR3 is made up of 15 amino acids. Germline CDR1 is MDHEN and CDR2 is SYDVKM. In nucleotides, the CDR3 is TGTGCCAGCAGTTTAGAGCGATCTAAAGGAGAGACCCAGTACTTC. Translated: CASSLERSKGETQYF.

As regards this clonotype: A much larger clone lies a single base off, so this may be a read error. V and J are TRBV27 and TRBJ2-7; 7 nucleotides line up with TRBD2. This CDR3 contains 15 residues. CDR1 and CDR2 (germline): MNHEY, SMNVEV (reference sequence). CDR3 sequence: CASSLSSGFYYERYF. CDR3 in DNA: TGTGCCAGCAGTTTATCTAGCGGGTTCTACTACGAGCGGTACTTC.

The rearrangement joins TRBV20-1 to TRBJ2-7; D is undetermined. The ends were cut back, 1 base at V and 4 bases at J, with 11 bases in the middle. CDR1 is DFQATT and CDR2 is SNEGSKA in the germline V gene (reference sequence). This CDR3 has 13 amino acids. CDR3: CSARVLGLYEQYF. The CDR3 DNA follows: TGCAGTGCTAGAGTGCTAGGGCTATACGAGCAGTACTTC.

There are many counts of this clonotype. The V gene is TRBV12-5, the J gene TRBJ1-5; D uncertain. The V and J ends lost 4 bases and 6 bases respectively, with 4 bases between them. Germline V gene lookup returns CDR1 LGHNT and CDR2 FRNRAP. This CDR3 has 11 amino acids. The chain's CDR3 is CASGWGQPQHF. CDR3 nucleotide sequence: TGTGCTAGTGGTTGGGGTCAGCCCCAGCATTTT.

On this clonotype: This clone may be a read error of a much larger clone one base away. J is TRBJ1-5 and V is TRBV27; D is uncertain. The V end was cut by 7 bases, the J end by 4 bases, with 2 bases between. The CDR3 totals 10 residues. Germline lookup yields CDR1 MNHEY and CDR2 SMNVEV (reference sequence). Here the CDR3 DNA reads TGTGCCAGCACGAATCAGCCCCAGCATTTT. Translating gives CASTNQPQHF.

This clonotype was seen repeatedly, ten times or more. Being one base from a much bigger clone, this may be a read error. Here the CDR3 DNA reads TGTGCCAGCAAGTCCAGAACTACCAGCTTCTACGAGCAGTACTTC. This encodes CASKSRTTSFYEQYF. The chain uses TRBV12-3 or TRBV12-4 and TRBJ2-7; no reliable D call. Between the trimmed V and J ends, which lost 7 bases and 3 bases, there was a span of 19 bases. The CDR3 runs to 15 residues.

The J gene is TRBJ1-2, the V gene TRBV11-1; D uncertain. Germline loops: CDR1 SGHAT, CDR2 FQDESV (reference sequence). CDR3 size: 18 residues. V was cut by 5 bases and J by 2 bases, with 24 bases left in between. The CDR3 loop is CASSPMGGWAERNYGYTF. In nucleotides, the CDR3 is TGTGCCAGCAGCCCAATGGGAGGTTGGGCAGAGAGAAACTATGGCTACACCTTC. The whole variable domain, remainder taken from reference TRBV11-1 and TRBJ1-2, is EAEVAQSPRYKITEKSQAVAFWCDPISGHATLYWYRQILGQGPELLVQFQDESVVDDSQLPKDRFSAERLKGVDSTLKIQPAELGDSAMYLCASSPMGGWAERNYGYTFGSGTRLTVV.